This T cell receptor beta chain originates from a study of spatial heterogeneity in lung cancer. Findings and limits, study-wide: Expanded TCRs classified as ubiquitous or regional were counted, and these counts tracked ubiquitous and regional nonsynonymous mutations, respectively. The study found that expanded intratumoral alpha and beta TCR counts tracked tumor mutation counts.

At least ten counts were recorded for this clonotype. The antigen is undetermined. This beta chain is a stray sequence in a library constructed for alpha chains; its clone size is not meaningful. TCRdb used MiXCR to reprocess the 5' RACE reads, holding one entry per CDR3 protein. Found here are 4,500 to 5,000 distinct CDR3 sequences, approximately 13% of them singletons; the top ten hold approximately 26%. Noted time point: sample taken at primary tumor resection. Just over 70 TRACERx patients with early, untreated non-small cell lung cancer donated samples. Tumor, nontumor lung or frozen PBMC supplied whole RNA, sequenced without sorting. The CDR3 is 12 amino acids. The V segment lost 4 bases and the J segment 14 bases; nucleotides outside the gene matches: 8. Germline CDR1 MNHEY, CDR2 SVGAGI.

J is TRBJ2-5 and V is TRBV6-5; TRBD2 agrees at 9 bases. The sequencing used lung tumor tissue, collected at surgery. The receptor's source is a male donor with early-stage non-small cell lung cancer. CDR3 region: CASSSGTSRRYF. CDR3 DNA sequence: TGTGCCAGCAGTTCTGGGACTAGCCGGCGTTACTTC.